A single sample gave rise to the 5 T cell receptor beta chains below, sequenced in a study of cytomegalovirus exposure and HLA in healthy donors. Assay: immunoSEQ multiplex PCR; the TCRdb copy retains only in-frame clones and omits some. The sample consists of some 110,000 clones, 70% to 90% of them appearing once. Sequences were obtained from PBMCs. The receptors come from a man between 18 and 29 years old in good health and CMV-seropositive.

The chain combines TRBV15 with TRBJ2-7, with TRBD1 identical over 11 bases. CDR1 is LNHNV, CDR2 YYDKDF, per germline (reference sequence). Germline trimming cut 8 bases from V and 4 bases from J; bases unmatched to any gene: 13. The CDR3 totals 16 residues. The DNA of the CDR3 is TGTGCCACCGAGGGGAAAGGGACAGGGGGTCAGTACGAGCAGTACTTC. Protein sequence: CATEGKGTGGQYEQYF.

The chain has TRBV7-2 and TRBJ1-1; a possible D gene is TRBD1 (5 bases). CDR1 is SGHTA and CDR2 is FQGNSA in the germline V gene. V lost 1 base, J lost 0 bases, and 9 bases lay in between. The CDR3 is 15 residues long. The CDR3 nucleotides read TGTGCCAGCAGCTTAGGACAGATGATGAACACTGAAGCTTTCTTT. It encodes CASSLGQMMNTEAFF.

The chain links TRBV5-4 to TRBJ2-7; 8 bases match TRBD1. In germline, CDR1 is SGHNT, CDR2 YYREEE (reference sequence). The CDR3 runs 14 residues. V shed 4 bases and J 2 bases; nucleotides not matched to a gene: 5. CDR3 region: CASSPDRGPYEQYF. The CDR3 region has the DNA TGTGCCAGCAGCCCAGACAGGGGTCCCTACGAGCAGTACTTC.

The genes are TRBV7-8 and TRBJ2-7, with TRBD2 as a possible D gene (6 bases). The CDR3 length is 17 residues. The V gene's germline CDR1 is SGHVS and CDR2 FQNEAQ. Trimming stripped 2 bases from V and 1 base from J, with 18 bases between. CDR3 protein: CASSLLPGGRTSYEQYF. The CDR3 DNA reads TGTGCCAGCAGCTTACTTCCCGGGGGACGGACGTCCTACGAGCAGTACTTC.

The chain combines TRBV5-1 with TRBJ2-2; D gene ambiguous. Per germline, CDR1 SGHRS and CDR2 YFSETQ. Trimming left V 4 bases short and J 4 bases short, with 14 bases between. The CDR3 sequence is 15 residues long. CDR3 sequence: CASSLRSARTGELFF. CDR3 in DNA: TGCGCCAGCAGCCTGCGGAGCGCCCGCACCGGGGAGCTGTTTTTT.